The subject of this entry is one T cell receptor beta chain. What this receptor recognizes is not known. Base qualities are not at hand, and no much larger clone is one base apart. The donors were healthy, HIV-negative adults who had no recently reported acute infections or vaccinations. Only Caucasian adults living in Nashville, Tennessee, USA were represented among the donors. CD4+ T cells were enriched by magnetic negative selection, after which naive cells were positively selected on CD45RA and the negative fraction was taken as the memory subset. Blood was collected by leukapheresis, and PBMCs were isolated by Ficoll-Histopaque density gradient centrifugation and then cryopreserved in liquid nitrogen vapor phase. Analytical flow cytometry was used to check the purity and quantity of each magnetically sorted T cell population. Each sorted fraction had its genomic DNA isolated and then quantified by UV absorbance on a Nanodrop 2000c.

The sample belongs to a study of shared clonotypes between healthy human individuals (dated by TCRdb to between 2020 and 2021). About the full investigation: The cohort included three men and a couple of women between 18 and 49 years of age. For each donor, three plates each were used for CD4 naive and CD4 memory, two plates were used for CD8 naive, and one plate was used for CD8 memory. To estimate repertoire size and how much clonotype sharing occurs between individuals, the study deeply sequenced the blood TCR repertoires of several healthy adults. Different laboratories and diverse techniques were used to prepare libraries and sequence TCR repertoires, to increase sequencing depth and limit assay-specific biases. Leukapheresis yielded between about 0.9 and 8.9 billion PBMCs per donor. Overall study outcomes, separate from this receptor: Incomplete sequencing was indicated by rarefaction of sorted-subset datasets, despite the large sequencing depth. Sampling was restricted to blood, and TCR repertoires in tissue are likely to differ from TCR repertoires in blood. Compared with non-shared clonotypes, the clonotypes found in all four sorted-subset donors had higher generation probabilities. Estimated clonotype richness was generally larger for naive than for memory subsets. Pairwise subsampling indicated that sequencing depth was expected to affect the degree of clonotype sharing among donors. The small number of donors limited the genetic and exposure-history diversity represented. Approximately 5% of naive CD4, 3% to 3.5% of naive CD8, 2.3% of memory CD4, and about 0.4% of memory CD8 clonotypes were shared across several donors.

Using the deep immunoSEQ assay, multiplex PCR amplified TCR CDR3 regions from genomic DNA. Extracted genomic DNA from each cell subset was spread evenly across all wells of several immunoSEQ 96-well plates, with each plate serving as a replicate. Each replicate PCR for sorted subsets received about 210 ng genomic DNA, equal to about 30,000 T cell genomes. The purified libraries were quantified using a Qubit 3.0 fluorometer, sized with a Bioanalyzer 2100, and then quantified again using the KAPA Library Quantification kit. Each immunoSEQ 96-well plate was sequenced on its own single-read 150-cycle Illumina NextSeq 550 flow cell. For the original study's pipeline: Because only junctional sequences without quality scores were contained in the immunoSEQ output, filtering matching that applied to full-length reads could not be performed. To assign V/J genes and CDR3, sequences were annotated using PyIR, a Python wrapper for IgBLAST v1.9, with IMGT germline references. Any read was removed if the V/J assignment was weak (E-value above 1e-6), the CDR3 was missing, or the read contained stop codons, out-of-frame junctions, or ambiguous translated residues. V3J clonotypes were defined by identical inferred V gene, J gene, and CDR3 amino acid sequence. To compute the percentage overlap between repertoires, the number of shared unique clonotypes was divided by the size of the smaller repertoire. RTK rarefaction, the Chao1 estimator, and Recon v2.1 estimates of unobserved clonotypes were used to assess repertoire richness. OLGA was used to compute generation probabilities for all TCRbeta clonotypes that the gDNA method yielded from several donors. The table was pulled from immuneACCESS by TCRdb, which kept in-frame rearrangements only. Such tables lose some clones; where checked, under half of the loss comes from unresolved V genes, and the rest has no known cause. V, J and clone size are taken as reported in that table, and D and trimming were inferred from the DNA itself. The sample profile shows some 680,000 clones; approximately 73% of them were found once. The ten largest clones add up to around 1.8% of the sample.

Material for sequencing was memory CD4+ T cells sorted from blood. The cell subset or site label, as the study defines it: CD45RA-negative fraction. The sequence derives from a woman in her twenties or thirties in good health.

The nucleotide sequence is given as TGCGCCAGCAGCTTGGCCGCAGGGTTAGGGTACGAGCAGTACTTC. This is translated as CASSLAAGLGYEQYF. The sequence joins TRBV5-1 to TRBJ2-7; the D gene is perhaps TRBD1, on 5 matching bases. Counted from cysteine to phenylalanine, this CDR3 has 15 amino acids. Only the CDR3 DNA stays, 45 bases, in frame from base 1. Taken from the germline V gene, the CDR1 and CDR2 loops are SGHRS and YFSETQ. Deletion took 0 bases off V and 4 bases off J, with a span of 14 bases between the germline ends.